Shown below are 2 T cell receptor beta chains from a single sample sequenced in a study of memory CD4+ T cells and cytomegalovirus serostatus (dated by TCRdb to the late 2010s). The library came from the immunoSEQ multiplex PCR assay. Sourced from immuneACCESS, this table was stored by TCRdb with only in-frame sequences that have V and J called. A share of the clones is absent; for the studies checked, an unresolved V gene accounts for under half, and the remainder has no known explanation. Across this sample there are roughly 49,000 clones, with about 73% seen only once. The ten largest clones capture less than 1% of the sample. A FACSAria II was used to sort memory CD4+ T cells, defined as single viable CD3+CD4+CD8-CD45RO+ cells. The sample taken for sequencing was memory CD4+ T cells from blood. These receptors were obtained from an adult in good health and CMV-seronegative.

This chain uses TRBV19 with TRBJ2-1, with D tentatively TRBD1 or TRBD2 (6 bases each). The CDR3 loop spans 16 amino acids. Germline V lookup: CDR1 LNHDA, CDR2 SQIVND (reference sequence). Trimming took off 6 bases at V and 0 bases at J, with 15 bases between the two ends. In DNA, the CDR3 is TGTGCCAGTAGGAGGGGGGCTTCTAGCTCCTACAATGAGCAGTTCTTC. This codes for CASRRGASSSYNEQFF.

The chain carries TRBV7-8 and TRBJ2-7; the D gene is possibly TRBD2 (7 bases). CDR3 length equals 14 residues. Germline values: CDR1 SGHVS, CDR2 FQNEAQ. V shed 4 bases and J shed 0 bases, with 10 bases lying between them. CDR3 nucleotide sequence: TGTGCCAGCAGCTGGGGGGGCGACTCCTACGAGCAGTACTTC. Protein sequence: CASSWGGDSYEQYF.